Listed below are T cell receptor beta chains from one sample, sequenced in a study of chemoradiotherapy in HPV16-positive cancers. Clones were sequenced by immunoSEQ multiplex PCR, and TCRdb holds only the in-frame ones, with some missing. The sample contains around 11,000 clones, 70% to 85% of which appear only once. Sampling took place from a patient who underwent chemoradiotherapy. The receptors come from a human donor with HPV-associated anogenital cancer. Both conserved end residues are part of each CDR3. The order of the fields is J gene, clone size, V gene, CDR3 length, D gene, CDR3 protein, CDR3 DNA. D genes are given only for firm matches. Where a row states a size, it is once, few, many or the class of an expanded clone; other rows omit it.

j_gene: TRBJ1-6
abundance: -
v_gene: TRBV14
len: 15
d_gene: -
CDR3aa: CASSQERGMNSPLHF
CDR3nt: TGTGCCAGCAGCCAAGAGCGGGGCATGAATTCACCCCTCCACTTT

j_gene: TRBJ1-2
abundance: -
v_gene: TRBV5-1
len: 14
d_gene: -
CDR3aa: CASSLVPNNYGYTF
CDR3nt: TGCGCCAGCAGCTTGGTACCGAATAACTATGGCTACACCTTC

j_gene: TRBJ2-5
abundance: -
v_gene: TRBV6-5
len: 15
d_gene: -
CDR3aa: CASSYSFKGDFEQYF
CDR3nt: TGTGCCAGCAGTTACTCGTTCAAGGGTGACTTTGAGCAGTACTTC

j_gene: TRBJ1-3
abundance: -
v_gene: TRBV9
len: 17
d_gene: TRBD1
CDR3aa: CASSVSPGQSSGNTIYF
CDR3nt: TGTGCCAGCAGCGTAAGCCCGGGACAGAGCTCTGGAAACACCATATATTTT

j_gene: TRBJ1-3
abundance: -
v_gene: TRBV30
len: 17
d_gene: -
CDR3aa: CAWSVRGRGPSGNTIYF
CDR3nt: TGTGCCTGGAGTGTTAGGGGCAGGGGACCCTCTGGAAACACCATATATTTT

j_gene: TRBJ1-3
abundance: few
v_gene: TRBV4-1
len: 15
d_gene: -
CDR3aa: CASSQVEGSGNTIYF
CDR3nt: TGCGCCAGCAGCCAAGTTGAGGGCTCTGGAAACACCATATATTTT

j_gene: TRBJ1-1
abundance: -
v_gene: TRBV5-1
len: 12
d_gene: -
CDR3aa: CASSPGLPAAFF
CDR3nt: TGCGCCAGCAGCCCTGGACTCCCGGCGGCTTTCTTT

j_gene: TRBJ2-1
abundance: -
v_gene: TRBV5-4
len: 15
d_gene: -
CDR3aa: CASSPGFGARVEQFF
CDR3nt: TGTGCCAGCAGTCCCGGGTTTGGGGCTAGGGTCGAGCAGTTCTTC

j_gene: TRBJ1-5
abundance: -
v_gene: TRBV19
len: 16
d_gene: -
CDR3aa: CASSIDLWGKGQPQHF
CDR3nt: TGTGCCAGTAGTATAGATCTATGGGGGAAGGGTCAGCCCCAGCATTTT

j_gene: TRBJ2-1
abundance: -
v_gene: TRBV18
len: 12
d_gene: TRBD2
CDR3aa: CASSPLAGGQFF
CDR3nt: TGTGCCAGCTCACCCCTAGCGGGAGGACAGTTCTTC